A selection of T cell receptor beta chains follows, all from one sample in a study of OX40 agonist ivuxolimab in advanced cancers. Clones were sequenced by immunoSEQ multiplex PCR, and TCRdb holds only the in-frame ones, with some missing. This table holds about 44,000 clones, approximately 84% found once. Here the sequenced sample was CD4+ or CD8+ T cells sorted from blood, taken in a trial of the OX40 agonist ivuxolimab. These receptors all stem from an adult with an advanced solid tumor such as melanoma, head and neck, liver or kidney cancer. The CDR3 runs from the conserved cysteine through the conserved F or W. The D gene is left open where the match is weak. The size of a clone is reported for some rows only, either as once, few or many, or as a class for expanded clones.

>TRBV29-1|NA|TRBD1|13|TRBJ1-2
CSVRDRAQYGYTF
TGCAGCGTTAGGGACAGGGCCCAGTACGGCTACACCTTC
>TRBV19|NA|NA|13|TRBJ1-1
CASSLLGNTEAFF
TGTGCCAGTAGTCTCCTGGGGAACACTGAAGCTTTCTTT
>TRBV4-3|NA|NA|15|TRBJ2-5
CASSQEFMVAETQYF
TGCGCCAGCAGCCAAGAGTTTATGGTAGCTGAGACCCAGTACTTC
>TRBV5-1|NA|NA|13|TRBJ1-2
CASSEGGAGGYTF
TGCGCCAGCAGTGAGGGGGGCGCAGGAGGCTACACCTTC
>TRBV7-6|NA|NA|15|TRBJ2-2
CASRLSMAGTGELFF
TGTGCCAGCAGGCTTAGTATGGCGGGCACCGGGGAGCTGTTTTTT
>TRBV6-5|NA|TRBD1|16|TRBJ1-2
CASSYADRGLASGYTF
TGTGCCAGCAGTTACGCCGACAGGGGGTTAGCTTCTGGCTACACCTTC
>TRBV15|NA|NA|13|TRBJ1-2
CATSRDFNYGYTF
TGTGCCACCAGCAGGGATTTTAACTATGGCTACACCTTC
>TRBV6-5|once|NA|15|TRBJ2-7
CASSLRGGGNYEQYF
TGTGCCAGCTCCCTAAGGGGGGGCGGAAACTACGAGCAGTACTTC
>TRBV11-2|NA|TRBD2|17|TRBJ2-7
CASSFQRTSGSYHEQYF
TGTGCCAGCAGCTTCCAACGGACTAGCGGGAGTTACCACGAGCAGTACTTC
>TRBV5-1|few|NA|13|TRBJ2-4
CASSLESVNIQYF
TGCGCCAGCAGCTTGGAAAGTGTTAACATTCAGTACTTC
>TRBV13|NA|NA|16|TRBJ1-2
CASSRNPPTGDYGYTF
TGTGCCAGCAGCCGAAACCCCCCGACCGGCGACTATGGCTACACCTTC
>TRBV4-2|NA|NA|14|TRBJ2-7
CASSPSRITYEQYF
TGTGCCAGCAGCCCCAGCCGGATCACCTACGAGCAGTACTTC
>TRBV6-6|few|NA|13|TRBJ2-1
CASSYSVQAWRFF
TGTGCCAGCAGTTACAGTGTACAGGCCTGGCGGTTCTTC
>TRBV27|NA|NA|16|TRBJ2-3
CASSLTSSPSTDTQYF
TGTGCCAGCAGTTTAACTAGCTCCCCAAGCACAGATACGCAGTATTTT
>TRBV29-1|NA|NA|14|TRBJ2-1
CSVAGFVSYNEQFF
TGCAGCGTTGCGGGGTTTGTCTCCTACAATGAGCAGTTCTTC
>TRBV30|once|TRBD1|12|TRBJ2-1
CAWEKDRVEQFF
TGTGCCTGGGAGAAAGACAGGGTTGAGCAGTTCTTC
>TRBV4-1|NA|NA|14|TRBJ2-7
CASSQDPSRSEQYF
TGCGCCAGCAGCCAAGATCCCAGTCGGAGCGAGCAGTACTTC
>TRBV21-1|NA|NA|15|TRBJ1-1
CASIEGAGSDTEAFF
TGTGCCAGCATCGAAGGAGCAGGGAGTGACACTGAAGCTTTCTTT
>TRBV5-1|once|NA|17|TRBJ1-3
CASSLGFSGSSGNTIYF
TGCGCCAGCAGCTTGGGTTTCTCTGGGAGCTCTGGAAACACCATATATTTT
>TRBV30|NA|NA|18|TRBJ1-1
CAWSVEGQGGRGNTEAFF
TGTGCCTGGAGTGTAGAGGGGCAGGGAGGAAGAGGGAACACTGAAGCTTTCTTT